This section outlines one T cell receptor (beta chain) sequence together with its context. Its target is unknown. This record belongs to a study of human T cells and chemical hapten exposure. The study's findings and limits: PT1 expanded TCR numbers rose with patch test score.

Time point: patch test 3, about 24 weeks after DPC sensitization. Documented treatment: therapeutic diphenylcyclopropenone sensitization with weekly scalp DPC. The CDR3 contains 15 residues. V lost 2 bases and J lost 8, with 18 bases in between. CDR1 is MGHRA and CDR2 is YSYEKL in the germline V gene. TCRdb re-derived calls from the RACE reads in MiXCR, one entry per CDR3 protein. The sample includes around 130,000 distinct CDR3 sequences, around 10% of them seen just once. The chain has TRBV4-1 and TRBJ1-2; D uncertain. The clonotype comes from a woman aged 50 to 60 with alopecia areata. Some clones in this sample may be carry-over from other donors' samples. The material was whole blood, obtained in connection with sensitization to the hapten diphenylcyclopropenone (DPC). CDR3 sequence reads: CASSQRFPSGGGYTF. The CDR3 DNA sequence: TGCGCCAGCAGCCAACGTTTCCCCTCCGGCGGCGGCTACACCTTC.